Below, one T cell receptor (beta chain) is given with its context. This record comes from a study of T cells after somatic rescue of genetic block. Germline V gene lookup returns CDR1 MNHNS and CDR2 SASEGT. CDR3 length: 11 residues. V was pared by 4 bases and J by 7 bases, with 7 bases between. Method: immunoSEQ multiplex PCR; TCRdb's copy keeps in-frame clones and lacks some. The sample contains roughly 67,000 clones, roughly 90% of which appear only once. Sequencing used peripheral blood mononuclear cells (PBMCs). The TCR originated in a middle-aged man. The rearrangement links TRBV6-1 to TRBJ2-5; no clear D. CDR3 bases: TGTGCCAGCAGTGGTCGCGGGACCCAGTACTTC. Protein sequence: CASSGRGTQYF.